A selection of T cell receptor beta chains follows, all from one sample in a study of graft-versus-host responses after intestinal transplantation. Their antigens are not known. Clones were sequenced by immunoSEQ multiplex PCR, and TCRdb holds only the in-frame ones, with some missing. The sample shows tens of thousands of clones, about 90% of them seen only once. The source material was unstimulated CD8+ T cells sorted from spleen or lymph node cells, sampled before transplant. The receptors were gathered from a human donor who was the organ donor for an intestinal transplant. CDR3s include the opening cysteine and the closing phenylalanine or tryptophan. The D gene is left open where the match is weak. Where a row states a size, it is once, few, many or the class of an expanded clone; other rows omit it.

CDR3aa: CASSLFGRGFEKLFF
CDR3nt: TGTGCCAGCAGCTTATTCGGCAGGGGTTTTGAAAAACTGTTTTTT
j_gene: TRBJ1-4
len: 15
d_gene: .
v_gene: TRBV13
abundance: .

CDR3aa: CASRGGANTEAFF
CDR3nt: TGTGCCAGCCGGGGGGGGGCGAACACTGAAGCTTTCTTT
j_gene: TRBJ1-1
len: 13
d_gene: .
v_gene: TRBV19
abundance: .

CDR3aa: CASSLGGGYTF
CDR3nt: TGCGCCAGCAGCTTGGGAGGTGGCTACACCTTC
j_gene: TRBJ1-2
len: 11
d_gene: .
v_gene: TRBV4-1
abundance: .

CDR3aa: CASSLGGQALLGYTF
CDR3nt: TGTGCCAGCAGCTTAGGGGGACAGGCCCTTTTGGGCTACACCTTC
j_gene: TRBJ1-2
len: 15
d_gene: TRBD1
v_gene: TRBV11-2
abundance: .

CDR3aa: CASSFNSYNEQFF
CDR3nt: TGTGCCAGCAGCTTCAATTCCTACAATGAGCAGTTCTTC
j_gene: TRBJ2-1
len: 13
d_gene: .
v_gene: TRBV5-8
abundance: .

CDR3aa: CASSPKLGQDFSGNTIYF
CDR3nt: TGTGCCAGCAGCCCCAAATTGGGACAGGACTTCTCTGGAAACACCATATATTTT
j_gene: TRBJ1-3
len: 18
d_gene: TRBD1
v_gene: TRBV11-2
abundance: once

CDR3aa: CASTLETGNQPQHF
CDR3nt: TGTGCCAGCACCTTGGAGACAGGCAATCAGCCCCAGCATTTT
j_gene: TRBJ1-5
len: 14
d_gene: .
v_gene: TRBV28
abundance: .

CDR3aa: CASSYSSNPGELFF
CDR3nt: TGTGCCAGCAGTTACTCGTCCAATCCCGGGGAGCTGTTTTTT
j_gene: TRBJ2-2
len: 14
d_gene: .
v_gene: TRBV6-5
abundance: .

CDR3aa: CASMSGAYNEQFF
CDR3nt: TGTGCCAGCATGTCCGGGGCCTACAATGAGCAGTTCTTC
j_gene: TRBJ2-1
len: 13
d_gene: .
v_gene: TRBV7-9
abundance: .

CDR3aa: CSVEDPEGANGYTF
CDR3nt: TGCAGCGTTGAAGACCCCGAGGGGGCGAATGGCTACACCTTC
j_gene: TRBJ1-2
len: 14
d_gene: TRBD1
v_gene: TRBV29-1
abundance: .

CDR3aa: CASSQEGRTGYGYTF
CDR3nt: TGTGCCAGCAGCCAAGAAGGTCGGACAGGCTATGGCTACACCTTC
j_gene: TRBJ1-2
len: 15
d_gene: TRBD1
v_gene: TRBV4-2
abundance: .

CDR3aa: CASTDTRASYGYTF
CDR3nt: TGTGCCAGTACCGATACCAGGGCCTCCTATGGCTACACCTTC
j_gene: TRBJ1-2
len: 14
d_gene: .
v_gene: TRBV19
abundance: .

CDR3aa: CASSVEVRGSNEQFF
CDR3nt: TGTGCCAGCAGCGTAGAAGTCAGGGGCTCGAATGAGCAGTTCTTC
j_gene: TRBJ2-1
len: 15
d_gene: .
v_gene: TRBV9
abundance: .

CDR3aa: CATSGGLAGGNTGELFF
CDR3nt: TGTGCCACCAGCGGGGGACTAGCGGGGGGTAACACCGGGGAGCTGTTTTTT
j_gene: TRBJ2-2
len: 17
d_gene: TRBD2
v_gene: TRBV15
abundance: .

CDR3aa: CAISLQGAFQETQYF
CDR3nt: TGTGCCATCAGCTTACAGGGGGCATTTCAAGAGACCCAGTACTTC
j_gene: TRBJ2-5
len: 15
d_gene: TRBD1
v_gene: TRBV10-3
abundance: .

CDR3aa: CASSQVPQGQETQYF
CDR3nt: TGTGCCAGCAGCCAAGTACCCCAGGGGCAAGAGACCCAGTACTTC
j_gene: TRBJ2-5
len: 15
d_gene: .
v_gene: TRBV14
abundance: .

CDR3aa: CASSLSSRTLETQYF
CDR3nt: TGTGCCAGCAGCTTGTCTTCAAGGACATTAGAGACCCAGTACTTC
j_gene: TRBJ2-5
len: 15
d_gene: .
v_gene: TRBV5-6
abundance: .

CDR3aa: CASSDGGRLYETTNEKLFF
CDR3nt: TGTGCCAGCAGTGACGGGGGGAGACTCTACGAGACAACTAATGAAAAACTGTTTTTT
j_gene: TRBJ1-4
len: 19
d_gene: .
v_gene: TRBV6-1
abundance: .

CDR3aa: CASSGGDSLEPQHF
CDR3nt: TGTGCCAGCAGTGGGGGGGACAGCCTTGAGCCCCAGCATTTT
j_gene: TRBJ1-5
len: 14
d_gene: TRBD1
v_gene: TRBV6-1
abundance: .

CDR3aa: CASSYSTGSYNSPLHF
CDR3nt: TGTGCCAGCAGTTACTCGACAGGCTCCTATAATTCACCCCTCCACTTT
j_gene: TRBJ1-6
len: 16
d_gene: .
v_gene: TRBV6-6
abundance: few

CDR3aa: CSVDSGESGEKLFF
CDR3nt: TGCAGCGTTGATTCTGGGGAGAGCGGTGAAAAACTGTTTTTT
j_gene: TRBJ1-4
len: 14
d_gene: .
v_gene: TRBV29-1
abundance: .

CDR3aa: CASSRTGESNSPLHF
CDR3nt: TGTGCCAGCAGCCGGACAGGGGAGTCGAATTCACCCCTCCACTTT
j_gene: TRBJ1-6
len: 15
d_gene: TRBD1
v_gene: TRBV9
abundance: .

CDR3aa: CASTHRQNTGELFF
CDR3nt: TGTGCCAGCACGCATAGACAGAACACCGGGGAGCTGTTTTTT
j_gene: TRBJ2-2
len: 14
d_gene: .
v_gene: TRBV6-5
abundance: .

CDR3aa: CASSLPGLSSYNSPLHF
CDR3nt: TGTGCCAGCAGCTTACCCGGTCTGAGCTCCTATAATTCACCCCTCCACTTT
j_gene: TRBJ1-6
len: 17
d_gene: .
v_gene: TRBV7-8
abundance: .

CDR3aa: CASSSPGQGQFF
CDR3nt: TGTGCCAGCAGCTCCCCTGGGCAGGGGCAGTTCTTC
j_gene: TRBJ2-1
len: 12
d_gene: .
v_gene: TRBV27
abundance: .

CDR3aa: CASSYRARDRYYGYTF
CDR3nt: TGTGCCAGCAGTTACCGCGCCCGGGACAGATACTATGGCTACACCTTC
j_gene: TRBJ1-2
len: 16
d_gene: TRBD1
v_gene: TRBV6-5
abundance: .

CDR3aa: CASSRFGENYGYTF
CDR3nt: TGCGCCAGCAGCCGCTTCGGGGAAAACTATGGCTACACCTTC
j_gene: TRBJ1-2
len: 14
d_gene: .
v_gene: TRBV5-1
abundance: .

CDR3aa: CASRGPRGGNEQFF
CDR3nt: TGCGCCAGCCGAGGGCCCCGGGGTGGGAATGAGCAGTTCTTC
j_gene: TRBJ2-1
len: 14
d_gene: .
v_gene: TRBV10-1
abundance: .

CDR3aa: CASRTNDRGIGELFF
CDR3nt: TGTGCCAGTAGAACGAACGACAGGGGGATCGGGGAGCTGTTTTTT
j_gene: TRBJ2-2
len: 15
d_gene: TRBD1
v_gene: TRBV19
abundance: .

CDR3aa: CASQGAQFF
CDR3nt: TGTGCCAGTCAGGGCGCGCAGTTCTTC
j_gene: TRBJ2-1
len: 9
d_gene: .
v_gene: TRBV2
abundance: .

CDR3aa: CASSPSGQGANTEAFF
CDR3nt: TGTGCCAGCAGCCCGAGTGGACAGGGTGCGAACACTGAAGCTTTCTTT
j_gene: TRBJ1-1
len: 16
d_gene: TRBD1
v_gene: TRBV13
abundance: .

CDR3aa: CASSYGASGYNEQFF
CDR3nt: TGTGCCAGCAGTTACGGGGCTAGTGGATACAATGAGCAGTTCTTC
j_gene: TRBJ2-1
len: 15
d_gene: .
v_gene: TRBV6-5
abundance: few

CDR3aa: CASSSAGGETQYF
CDR3nt: TGTGCCAGCAGTTCGGCGGGCGGGGAGACCCAGTACTTC
j_gene: TRBJ2-5
len: 13
d_gene: .
v_gene: TRBV27
abundance: once

CDR3aa: CASSFAGDTQYF
CDR3nt: TGTGCCAGCAGCTTCGCGGGGGATACGCAGTATTTT
j_gene: TRBJ2-3
len: 12
d_gene: .
v_gene: TRBV7-9
abundance: .

CDR3aa: CASSLDGTEAFF
CDR3nt: TGCGCCAGCAGCTTGGACGGCACTGAAGCTTTCTTT
j_gene: TRBJ1-1
len: 12
d_gene: .
v_gene: TRBV5-1
abundance: .

CDR3aa: CSALVVREQFF
CDR3nt: TGCAGTGCGCTGGTCGTTCGGGAGCAGTTCTTC
j_gene: TRBJ2-1
len: 11
d_gene: .
v_gene: TRBV20-1
abundance: .

CDR3aa: CASSRGLTDTDTQYF
CDR3nt: TGCGCCAGCAGCCGCGGACTTACCGACACAGATACGCAGTATTTT
j_gene: TRBJ2-3
len: 15
d_gene: .
v_gene: TRBV4-3
abundance: .

CDR3aa: CASSSGQIEAFF
CDR3nt: TGTGCCAGCAGCTCGGGACAAATTGAAGCTTTCTTT
j_gene: TRBJ1-1
len: 12
d_gene: .
v_gene: TRBV7-6
abundance: .

CDR3aa: CATSRPTSGGMYTQYF
CDR3nt: TGTGCCACCAGCAGACCTACTAGCGGGGGGATGTATACGCAGTATTTT
j_gene: TRBJ2-3
len: 16
d_gene: TRBD2
v_gene: TRBV15
abundance: .

CDR3aa: CASSLTGDTEAFF
CDR3nt: TGCGCCAGCAGCTTGACAGGGGACACTGAAGCTTTCTTT
j_gene: TRBJ1-1
len: 13
d_gene: TRBD1
v_gene: TRBV5-1
abundance: .

CDR3aa: CASSQSRTEAFF
CDR3nt: TGTGCCAGCAGCCAATCGAGGACTGAAGCTTTCTTT
j_gene: TRBJ1-1
len: 12
d_gene: .
v_gene: TRBV7-9
abundance: .

CDR3aa: CASSLYRVTGDPETQYF
CDR3nt: TGTGCCAGCAGTTTATATAGGGTGACAGGGGATCCGGAGACCCAGTACTTC
j_gene: TRBJ2-5
len: 17
d_gene: TRBD1
v_gene: TRBV27
abundance: .

CDR3aa: CASSQGSSEAFF
CDR3nt: TGTGCCAGCAGCCAGGGGTCGAGTGAAGCTTTCTTT
j_gene: TRBJ1-1
len: 12
d_gene: .
v_gene: TRBV7-9
abundance: .

CDR3aa: CASSDWTGANTEAFF
CDR3nt: TGTGCCAGCAGTGACTGGACAGGAGCGAACACTGAAGCTTTCTTT
j_gene: TRBJ1-1
len: 15
d_gene: TRBD1
v_gene: TRBV6-1
abundance: .

CDR3aa: CASSPGNLRGRSNTGELFF
CDR3nt: TGTGCCAGCAGCCCAGGAAACCTCAGGGGGCGGTCGAACACCGGGGAGCTGTTTTTT
j_gene: TRBJ2-2
len: 19
d_gene: TRBD1
v_gene: TRBV13
abundance: .

CDR3aa: CASSLDRTSGDQETQYF
CDR3nt: TGTGCCAGCAGCTTAGATCGGACTAGCGGGGACCAAGAGACCCAGTACTTC
j_gene: TRBJ2-5
len: 17
d_gene: TRBD2
v_gene: TRBV11-3
abundance: once

CDR3aa: CASSAEGTGELFF
CDR3nt: TGTGCCAGCAGCGCAGAGGGAACCGGGGAGCTGTTTTTT
j_gene: TRBJ2-2
len: 13
d_gene: .
v_gene: TRBV9
abundance: .

CDR3aa: CASSPNTEAFF
CDR3nt: TGTGCCAGCAGCCCAAACACTGAAGCTTTCTTT
j_gene: TRBJ1-1
len: 11
d_gene: .
v_gene: TRBV28
abundance: .

CDR3aa: CASSFSSTDTQYF
CDR3nt: TGTGCCAGCAGTTTTAGTAGCACAGATACGCAGTATTTT
j_gene: TRBJ2-3
len: 13
d_gene: .
v_gene: TRBV28
abundance: .

CDR3aa: CASSLTRNTEAFF
CDR3nt: TGCGCCAGCAGCCTAACACGGAACACTGAAGCTTTCTTT
j_gene: TRBJ1-1
len: 13
d_gene: .
v_gene: TRBV4-3
abundance: .

CDR3aa: CASSFGQGAGNTIYF
CDR3nt: TGTGCTAGCAGCTTTGGGCAGGGGGCCGGAAACACCATATATTTT
j_gene: TRBJ1-3
len: 15
d_gene: TRBD1
v_gene: TRBV5-6
abundance: .

CDR3aa: CASSSSGGHDF
CDR3nt: TGTGCCAGCAGCAGTAGCGGGGGGCACGACTTC
j_gene: TRBJ2-5
len: 11
d_gene: TRBD2
v_gene: TRBV7-8
abundance: .

CDR3aa: CASSTHHRDRVLTGELFF
CDR3nt: TGTGCCAGCAGTACTCACCACCGGGACAGGGTTTTGACCGGGGAGCTGTTTTTT
j_gene: TRBJ2-2
len: 18
d_gene: TRBD1
v_gene: TRBV28
abundance: .

CDR3aa: CASSDTHSNRVGNTEAFF
CDR3nt: TGTGCCAGCAGTGACACCCATTCCAACAGGGTCGGGAACACTGAAGCTTTCTTT
j_gene: TRBJ1-1
len: 18
d_gene: .
v_gene: TRBV6-4
abundance: .

CDR3aa: CASSVGWGGNSPLHF
CDR3nt: TGTGCCAGCAGCGTAGGATGGGGGGGGAATTCACCCCTCCACTTT
j_gene: TRBJ1-6
len: 15
d_gene: .
v_gene: TRBV9
abundance: .